The 7 T cell receptor beta chains in this list originate from one sample, sequenced in a study of blood T cell repertoires in COVID-19. Assay: immunoSEQ multiplex PCR; the TCRdb copy retains only in-frame clones and omits some. The table lists roughly 79,000 clones, 85% to 90% of them singletons. The sample was peripheral blood. These receptors were obtained from a man aged 50 to 60 with active COVID-19.

The chain couples TRBV7-9 to TRBJ1-3; TRBD1 might be the D (5 bases). This CDR3 has 13 amino acids. CDR1 is SEHNR and CDR2 is FQNEAQ in the germline V gene (reference sequence). Trimming left V 10 bases short and J 1 base short, with 11 bases between. CDR3 sequence: CATSGDSGNTIYF. DNA for the CDR3: TGTGCCACCTCGGGGGATTCTGGAAACACCATATATTTT.

The rearrangement links TRBV28 to TRBJ1-1, with a weak D call TRBD1 (5 bases). V shed 6 bases and J shed 3 bases, with 11 bases lying between them. The CDR3 is made up of 13 amino acids. Germline V gene lookup returns CDR1 MDHEN and CDR2 SYDVKM. The CDR3 here is CASREGWDTEAFF. CDR3 coding DNA: TGTGCCAGCAGGGAGGGGTGGGACACTGAAGCTTTCTTT.

The gene calls are TRBV3-1 (or the pseudogene TRBV3-2) and TRBJ1-1; TRBD1 matches 9 bases. This CDR3 spans 14 amino acids. The junction had 3 bases not matched to a gene; V was cut back by 6 bases and J by 1 base. Germline values: CDR1 LGHDT, CDR2 YNNKEL (reference sequence). The chain's CDR3 is CASRPTGGNTEAFF. Written as DNA, the CDR3 is TGTGCCAGCAGGCCGACAGGGGGGAACACTGAAGCTTTCTTT.

On this clone: Its ends do not fully match the called genes, so a read error is possible. V usage is TRBV6-1 and J usage is TRBJ1-2; 10 bases match TRBD1. Germline V gene data show CDR1 as MNHNS and CDR2 as SASEGT. The CDR3 sequence is 15 residues long. The CDR3 DNA reads as TGTGCCAGCAGAGAAGAGGGACAGGGGTCGTTCGGCTACACCTTC. This codes for CASREEGQGSFGYTF.

This chain joins TRBV5-6 and TRBJ1-1; D possibly corresponds to TRBD1 (5 bases). CDR1 and CDR2 from the germline V gene are SGHDT and YYEEEE. Trimming pared 4 bases from V and 3 bases from J, leaving 16 bases between. The CDR3 runs to 15 residues. In nucleotides, the CDR3 is TGTGCCAGCAGCCCCCCAGGGTTGTTGTACACTGAAGCTTTCTTT. Translation gives CASSPPGLLYTEAFF.

The chain has TRBV6-6 and TRBJ2-2, with D possibly being TRBD1 (5 bases). The ends were cut back, 6 bases at V and 0 bases at J, with 26 bases in the middle. CDR1 and CDR2 (germline): MNHNY, SVGAGI (reference sequence). The CDR3 has 20 residues. The CDR3 coding sequence is TGTGCCAGCAGCTCAGGGTGGGGATACGCCATGACCTCGAACACCGGGGAGCTGTTTTTT. This gives the protein CASSSGWGYAMTSNTGELFF.

CDR3 nucleotides: TGTGCCAGCAGCGAGGAGGCTTCGGATACGTCCGAGCAGTACTTC. Protein sequence: CASSEEASDTSEQYF. The chain links TRBV11-2 to TRBJ2-7; TRBD2 is a possible D gene (5 bases). Germline V gene sequence: CDR1 SGHAT, CDR2 FQNNGV. With 5 bases removed from V and 6 bases from J, the gap between germline ends came to 20 bases. The length of the CDR3 is 15 residues.